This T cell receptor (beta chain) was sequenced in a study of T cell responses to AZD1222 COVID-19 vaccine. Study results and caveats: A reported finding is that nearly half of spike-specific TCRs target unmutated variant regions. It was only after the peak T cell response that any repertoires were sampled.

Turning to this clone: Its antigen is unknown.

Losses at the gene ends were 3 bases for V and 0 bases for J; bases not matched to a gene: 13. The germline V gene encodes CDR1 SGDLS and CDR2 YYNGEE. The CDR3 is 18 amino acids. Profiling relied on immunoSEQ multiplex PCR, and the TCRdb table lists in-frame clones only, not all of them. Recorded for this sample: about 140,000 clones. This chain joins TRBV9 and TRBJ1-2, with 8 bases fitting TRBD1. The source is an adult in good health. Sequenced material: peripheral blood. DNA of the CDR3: TGTGCCAGCAGCGGACGTGGACAGGGTCCGAAATCTAACTATGGCTACACCTTC. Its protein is CASSGRGQGPKSNYGYTF.